This TCR beta chain stems from a study of T cells after posttransplantation cyclophosphamide. Regarding the study as a whole: Later post-transplant blood repertoires were often dominated by donor CD8+ memory clones. Blood and skin or GI T cell repertoires showed limited TRB overlap. Recipient CMV seropositivity and CMV reactivation strongly tracked TRB clonality.

The data were produced by immunoSEQ multiplex PCR, yet TCRdb's version contains in-frame clones alone and is incomplete. The repertoire has some 61,000 clones, around 95% of them found once; the top ten carry 2.5% to 3%. V was shortened by 2 bases and J by 2 bases, with 9 bases between the two germline ends. The germline gives CDR1 SGHTA, CDR2 FQGNSA. The CDR3 runs to 15 residues. In regard to this clone: Antigen unknown.

Material for sequencing was PBMCs. The chain joins TRBV7-2 to TRBJ2-2; TRBD1 might be the D (6 bases). The clonotype was recovered from a woman in her 30s in good health and a related stem cell transplant donor. The CDR3 loop reads CASSLNRVNTGELFF. For the CDR3, the DNA is TGTGCCAGCAGCTTAAACAGGGTCAACACCGGGGAGCTGTTTTTT.